This TCR beta chain was captured in a study of CD4 and CD8 cells across lung adenocarcinoma regions. Germline values: CDR1 SGHTA, CDR2 FQGNSA. V shed 5 bases, J shed 4 bases, and the junction held 8 bases outside the gene matches. CDR3 length: 16 amino acids. The table lists this clonotype with a few counts. A single record per CDR3 protein comes from TCRdb applying MiXCR to the PCR reads. The sample consists of about 12,000 distinct CDR3 sequences, 53% of them appearing once. Samples came from patients with localized non-small cell lung adenocarcinoma. The source material was CD8+ T cells from the center of a lung tumor. V gene TRBV7-2 combines with J gene TRBJ2-3; 11 bases fit TRBD2. The receptor was isolated from a female donor with lung adenocarcinoma. The CD4 and CD8 labels of this study may be unreliable. CDR3 loop: CASSRSSGGHPDTQYF. The DNA of the CDR3 is TGTGCCAGCAGCCGTTCTAGCGGGGGGCATCCAGATACGCAGTATTTT.